This T cell receptor beta chain comes out of a study of OX40 agonist ivuxolimab in advanced cancers. General observations from the study: Undetermined was the antigen specificity of the expanded peripheral T cells. Clonal expansion by week 6 occurred in CD4+ and CD8+ blood T cells (at 0.1 to 3.0 mg/kg).

Produced via immunoSEQ multiplex PCR; TCRdb's table is partial and in-frame only. The sample records around 70,000 clones, roughly 80% being singletons. Concerning this clone: The antigen remains unidentified.

V lost 6 bases to trimming and J lost 3 bases, with 14 bases between them. This CDR3 is built from 14 residues. Germline V gives CDR1 MDHEN, CDR2 SYDVKM. Sequenced material: CD4+ or CD8+ T cells sorted from blood, taken in a trial of the OX40 agonist ivuxolimab. The TCR sequence derives from an adult with an advanced solid tumor such as melanoma, head and neck, liver or kidney cancer. This chain connects TRBV28 to TRBJ1-1; no clear D gene. CDR3 coding DNA: TGTGCCAGCAGGCCTAATCAGAAGGACACTGAAGCTTTCTTT. Protein: CASRPNQKDTEAFF.